These 17 T cell receptor beta chains were all obtained from the same sample, sequenced in a study of metastatic and nonmetastatic thyroid tumors. There were no patients who had received any treatment before thyroid surgery. TCRdb re-analyzed the PCR reads using MiXCR. Of some 19,000 clones listed, 34% were seen once; the top ten hold approximately 17%. The sequenced sample consisted of tumor tissue. These receptors came from a female donor with papillary thyroid cancer or a benign thyroid nodule (not recorded which). Some clones in this sample may be carry-over from other donors' samples.

This CDR3 is CASTHGRGGDEKLFF. The DNA for the CDR3 is TGTGCCAGTACCCACGGGAGGGGAGGTGACGAAAAACTGTTTTTT. The rearrangement uses TRBV19 and TRBJ1-4; possible D gene TRBD1, 5 bases. The V gene's germline CDR1 is LNHDA and CDR2 SQIVND (reference sequence). The V and J ends lost 7 bases and 8 bases respectively, with 20 bases between them. CDR3 size: 15 residues.

This clone has ten or more counts. The chain has TRBV10-3 and TRBJ1-4; D ambiguous. The germline V and J ends were trimmed by 6 bases and 0 bases, with 11 bases remaining between them. The CDR3 sequence is 15 residues long. CDR1 and CDR2 from the germline V gene are ENHRY and SYGVKD. The CDR3 spells CAISPQVATNEKLFF. In nucleotides, the CDR3 is TGTGCCATCAGCCCTCAGGTAGCAACTAATGAAAAACTGTTTTTT.

V usage is TRBV2 and J usage is TRBJ2-1, with D unclear. Trimming cost V 1 base and J 0 bases, with 7 bases left between them. Looked up from germline, CDR1 is SNHLY and CDR2 is FYNNEI. This CDR3 has 15 residues. The CDR3 spells CASSEDPRSYNEQFF. The DNA for the CDR3 is TGTGCCAGCAGTGAAGACCCCCGCTCCTACAATGAGCAGTTCTTC.

The CDR3 bases are TGCAGTGCTGAGCCGGGACTAGCGGGAGTTCCCCCCGTTGAGCAGTTCTTC. Translating it yields CSAEPGLAGVPPVEQFF. The chain has TRBV20-1 and TRBJ2-1; 14 bases are shared with TRBD2. Per the germline V gene, CDR1 is DFQATT and CDR2 is SNEGSKA (reference sequence). Trimming cost V 5 bases and J 9 bases; bases outside gene matches: 15. The CDR3 consists of 17 residues.

The chain is built from TRBV6-5 and TRBJ2-7; tentative D call: TRBD2 (6 bases). CDR1 is MNHEY and CDR2 is SVGAGI in the germline V gene. Trimming pared 2 bases from V and 5 bases from J, leaving 13 bases between. The length of the CDR3 is 14 residues. CDR3 nucleotides: TGTGCCAGCAGTTACGCTAGCGCTAGGAACGAGCAGTACTTC. Translated, it gives CASSYASARNEQYF.

With regard to this clone: A single base separates this from a much larger clone, so it may be a read error. Other nucleotide sequences from this sample produce the same CDR3. V gene TRBV5-1 combines with J gene TRBJ2-5; 7 nucleotides align to TRBD2. The CDR3 is 15 amino acids. With 2 bases clipped from V and 5 bases from J, the junction kept 9 bases outside the gene matches. The germline gives CDR1 SGHRS, CDR2 YFSETQ. CDR3 protein: CASSLTTAGEETQYF. DNA for the CDR3: TGCGCCAGCAGCTTAACTACTGCGGGAGAGGAGACCCAGTACTTC.

The chain carries TRBV27 and TRBJ2-7; perhaps TRBD2 as D (5 bases). The CDR3 is made up of 13 amino acids. V gave up 10 bases and J gave up 0 bases, with 13 bases separating them. Germline V gene data show CDR1 as MNHEY and CDR2 as SMNVEV (reference sequence). This CDR3 is CATQEAPSYEQYF. As DNA, the CDR3 is TGTGCCACCCAGGAGGCTCCCTCCTACGAGCAGTACTTC.

This clone was found a few times. The chain recombines TRBV27 with TRBJ2-7; 9 nucleotides agree with TRBD1. This CDR3 region has 14 residues. Germline V gives CDR1 MNHEY, CDR2 SMNVEV (reference sequence). The junction had 4 bases not matched to a gene; V was cut back by 0 bases and J by 7 bases. CDR3 in amino acids: CASSLSRTGEEQYF. The DNA of the CDR3 is TGTGCCAGCAGTTTATCCCGGACAGGGGAAGAGCAGTACTTC.

The J gene is TRBJ2-7, the V gene TRBV3-1; 9 bases fit TRBD2. This CDR3 is 15 amino acids long. The V segment lost 4 bases and the J segment 3 bases; nucleotides outside the gene matches: 7. Germline loops: CDR1 LGHDT, CDR2 YNNKEL (reference sequence). Here the CDR3 DNA reads TGTGCCAGCAGCCCACGCGGGAGGGGGAACTACGAGCAGTACTTC. It codes for CASSPRGRGNYEQYF.

Concerning this clone: A read error may produce the germline difference seen at one junction end. The rearrangement joins TRBV29-1 to TRBJ1-2; 7 nucleotides line up with TRBD1. Germline CDR1 reads SQVTM; CDR2 reads ANQGSEA. The CDR3 is made up of 13 amino acids. The CDR3, as DNA: TGCAGCGCTGAAGACAGGGCGAATAATGGCTACACCTTC. This translates into CSAEDRANNGYTF. Together with reference TRBV29-1 and TRBJ1-2, the CDR3 gives the full variable domain: SAVISQKPSRDICQRGTSLTIQCQVDSQVTMMFWYRQQPGQSLTLIATANQGSEATYESGFVIDKFPISRPNLTFSTLTVSNMSPEDSSIYLCSAEDRANNGYTFGSGTRLTVV.

The CDR3 sequence is CASSTRATNEKLFF. The CDR3 coding sequence is TGTGCCAGTAGTACCAGAGCAACTAATGAAAAACTGTTTTTT. The chain has TRBV19 and TRBJ1-4, with D unclear. Germline V lookup: CDR1 LNHDA, CDR2 SQIVND (reference sequence). The germline V and J ends were trimmed by 4 bases and 0 bases, with 6 bases remaining between them. The CDR3 loop spans 14 amino acids.

The chain couples TRBV20-1 to TRBJ1-2; D uncertain. CDR1 and CDR2 (germline): DFQATT, SNEGSKA (reference sequence). V was cut by 7 bases and J by 0 bases, with 12 bases left in between. This CDR3 comprises 13 residues. CDR3 DNA: TGCAGTGTCCTGGATGTTACTAACTATGGCTACACCTTC. It codes for CSVLDVTNYGYTF.

The chain joins TRBV20-1 to TRBJ2-3; D is possibly TRBD2 (6 bases). The CDR3 extends over 15 amino acids. The germline CDR1 and CDR2 sequences are DFQATT and SNEGSKA (reference sequence). Trimming shortened V by 0 bases and J by 2 bases, and 12 bases separated the two germline ends. As DNA, the CDR3 is TGCAGTGCTAGAGATTCCGCGGGGCCCACAGATACGCAGTATTTT. Its protein product is CSARDSAGPTDTQYF.

The genes are TRBV5-1 and TRBJ2-7; TRBD1 matches at 8 bases. The CDR3 is 14 amino acids. V shed 5 bases and J 2 bases; nucleotides not matched to a gene: 6. Germline V CDR1 and CDR2: SGHRS, YFSETQ. The CDR3 DNA is TGCGCCAGCAGTTTGACAGGGGCCACCTACGAGCAGTACTTC. Translation: CASSLTGATYEQYF. Looking up the rest from reference TRBV5-1 and TRBJ2-7 gives the full variable domain: KAGVTQTPRYLIKTRGQQVTLSCSPISGHRSVSWYQQTPGQGLQFLFEYFSETQRNKGNFPGRFSGRQFSNSRSEMNVSTLELGDSALYLCASSLTGATYEQYFGPGTRLTVT.

Ten or more counts support this clone. The rearrangement links TRBV29-1 to TRBJ1-2, with D maybe TRBD1 (6 bases). Trimming removed 0 bases at V and 8 bases at J, with 16 bases between. Germline V gene lookup returns CDR1 SQVTM and CDR2 ANQGSEA. This CDR3 is built from 14 residues. CDR3 coding DNA: TGCAGCGTTGAAGATGAGGAGGGGGTGGGGGGCTACACCTTC. Its protein product is CSVEDEEGVGGYTF.

The CDR3 DNA reads TGCAGTGCTAGTGGGACAACCGACACTGAAGCTTTCTTT. Its translation: CSASGTTDTEAFF. The chain recombines TRBV20-1 with TRBJ1-1; the D gene is possibly TRBD1 (6 bases). The V and J ends lost 3 bases and 3 bases respectively, with 11 bases between them. The CDR3 has 13 amino acids. The V gene's germline CDR1 is DFQATT and CDR2 SNEGSKA (reference sequence).

The rearrangement links TRBV7-8 to TRBJ1-4; D ambiguous. V shed 5 bases and J shed 5 bases, with 15 bases lying between them. CDR1 is SGHVS, CDR2 FQNEAQ, per germline. The CDR3 is 15 residues long. In DNA, the CDR3 is TGTGCCAGCAGCCGTAATCCGTACGGGAATGAAAAACTGTTTTTT. This encodes CASSRNPYGNEKLFF.